Listed below are T cell receptor beta chains from one sample, sequenced in a study of early stage breast cancer tumors. Some clones are missing from TCRdb's copy, which holds only in-frame ones; the method was immunoSEQ multiplex PCR. The table lists 11,000 to 15,000 clones, less than 85% of them singletons, with over 4.5% in the top ten. Sequencing was performed on normal breast tissue next to the tumor. Every receptor here comes from a person aged 25 to 39 with breast cancer. Each CDR3 is given with its conserved first and last residue. A D gene is named only where the DNA matches it firmly. Expanded clones get a size class; other rows say once, few or many, or leave the size out.

D gene: NA; V gene: TRBV19; J gene: TRBJ1-1; clone size: NA; CDR3 DNA: TGTGCCAGTAGTATAGGCGTCTCTCCCATACCTGAAGCTTTCTTT; CDR3 protein: CASSIGVSPIPEAFF
D gene: NA; V gene: TRBV6-6; J gene: TRBJ1-2; clone size: NA; CDR3 DNA: TGTGCCAGCAGTAGAGGGGGTAGCTATGGCTACACCTTC; CDR3 protein: CASSRGGSYGYTF
D gene: NA; V gene: TRBV6-1; J gene: TRBJ1-1; clone size: NA; CDR3 DNA: TGTGCCAGCGCCCAATCGGGGGGCGCAACTGAAGCTTTCTTT; CDR3 protein: CASAQSGGATEAFF
D gene: TRBD2; V gene: TRBV19; J gene: TRBJ2-7; clone size: NA; CDR3 DNA: TGTGCCAGTAGTCCCCGGGACTACCTTTACGAGCAGTACTTC; CDR3 protein: CASSPRDYLYEQYF
D gene: TRBD1; V gene: TRBV6-1; J gene: TRBJ1-1; clone size: NA; CDR3 DNA: TGTGCCAGCAGTGTAGATCACCGGGACAGGGGTAACACTGAAGCTTTCTTT; CDR3 protein: CASSVDHRDRGNTEAFF
D gene: TRBD2; V gene: TRBV7-9; J gene: TRBJ2-2; clone size: NA; CDR3 DNA: TGTGCCAGCAGCTTACTTGCGGGAGGGCCGAAGAACACCGGGGAGCTGTTTTTT; CDR3 protein: CASSLLAGGPKNTGELFF
D gene: TRBD2; V gene: TRBV2; J gene: TRBJ2-2; clone size: few; CDR3 DNA: TGTGCCAGCAGGGGGACTAGCGGGGGTCCCGGGGAGCTGTTTTTT; CDR3 protein: CASRGTSGGPGELFF
D gene: NA; V gene: TRBV6-5; J gene: TRBJ2-1; clone size: NA; CDR3 DNA: TGTGCCAGCAGATCCGACGTAAGCTCCTACAATGAGCAGTTCTTC; CDR3 protein: CASRSDVSSYNEQFF
D gene: TRBD2; V gene: TRBV9; J gene: TRBJ2-1; clone size: NA; CDR3 DNA: TGTGCCAGCAGCGTAGGTAAGACTAGCGGGAGTGACAATGAGCAGTTCTTC; CDR3 protein: CASSVGKTSGSDNEQFF
D gene: TRBD1; V gene: TRBV25-1; J gene: TRBJ1-1; clone size: NA; CDR3 DNA: TGTGCCAGCAGTAGACAGGGAGTAGCTTTCTTT; CDR3 protein: CASSRQGVAFF
D gene: TRBD2; V gene: TRBV6-5; J gene: TRBJ2-7; clone size: few; CDR3 DNA: TGTGCCAGCCTCTCCCTAGCTAGCGGAGGGTACGAGCAGTACTTC; CDR3 protein: CASLSLASGGYEQYF
D gene: TRBD2; V gene: TRBV7-2; J gene: TRBJ2-1; clone size: NA; CDR3 DNA: TGTGCCAGCAGCCAGGGACTAGCGGTAATGCAGTTCTTC; CDR3 protein: CASSQGLAVMQFF
D gene: NA; V gene: TRBV6-1; J gene: TRBJ2-6; clone size: NA; CDR3 DNA: TGTGCCTCTAGTACGAGTGAACCTAGAGGCCTGACTTTC; CDR3 protein: CASSTSEPRGLTF
D gene: NA; V gene: TRBV10-2; J gene: TRBJ2-5; clone size: NA; CDR3 DNA: TGCGCCAGCAGTGAGTCGGGAGGGGGCAGAGAGACCCAGTACTTC; CDR3 protein: CASSESGGGRETQYF
D gene: NA; V gene: TRBV30; J gene: TRBJ2-6; clone size: NA; CDR3 DNA: TGTGCCTGGAGTGTACGGGCTAGTTTAAAACCCCTTGGGTCCTCTGGGGCCAACGTCCTGACTTTC; CDR3 protein: CAWSVRASLKPLGSSGANVLTF
D gene: TRBD1; V gene: TRBV19; J gene: TRBJ1-1; clone size: NA; CDR3 DNA: TGTGCCAGTAAACCCGGGACAGGGCCAACTGAAGCTTTCTTT; CDR3 protein: CASKPGTGPTEAFF
D gene: TRBD2; V gene: TRBV6-4; J gene: TRBJ2-3; clone size: NA; CDR3 DNA: TGTGCCAGCAGTGACTCGGGTCTAGCGGGAGCAGATACGCAGTATTTT; CDR3 protein: CASSDSGLAGADTQYF
D gene: NA; V gene: TRBV12-2; J gene: TRBJ2-7; clone size: few; CDR3 DNA: TGTGCAAGTCGCTTTTTAAGCTACGAGCAGTACTTC; CDR3 protein: CASRFLSYEQYF
D gene: TRBD1; V gene: TRBV7-2; J gene: TRBJ1-5; clone size: NA; CDR3 DNA: TGTGCCAGCAGCTCTTGGGGACAGCTTAGCAATCAGCCCCAGCATTTT; CDR3 protein: CASSSWGQLSNQPQHF
D gene: NA; V gene: TRBV10-3; J gene: TRBJ1-4; clone size: NA; CDR3 DNA: TGTGCCATCAGTGCGTCAAGAGGGGCGCGTGAAAAACTGTTTTTT; CDR3 protein: CAISASRGAREKLFF